Listed here are 16 T cell receptor beta chains from one sample, sequenced in a study of cytomegalovirus exposure and HLA in healthy donors. With 60 Vbeta and 13 Jbeta primers, the PCR was carried out. Sequenced by immunoSEQ multiplex PCR; TCRdb stores in-frame clones only, minus some. The sample holds fewer than 200,000 clones; over 65% are singletons and the top ten take under 2.5%. Sequenced: PBMCs. Receptors were obtained from a man in his fifties or sixties in good health and CMV-seronegative.

The genes are TRBV5-4 and TRBJ2-2; TRBD1 aligns across 8 bases. Germline values: CDR1 SGHNT, CDR2 YYREEE (reference sequence). V shed 4 bases and J 6 bases; nucleotides not matched to a gene: 8. This CDR3 is built from 15 residues. The CDR3 coding sequence is TGTGCCAGCAGCCCCAGACAGGGGACGCCCGGGGAGCTGTTTTTT. Residues: CASSPRQGTPGELFF. The whole variable domain, filled in from reference TRBV5-4 and TRBJ2-2, reads ETGVTQSPTHLIKTRGQQVTLRCSSQSGHNTVSWYQQALGQGPQFIFQYYREEENGRGNFPPRFSGLQFPNYSSELNVNALELDDSALYLCASSPRQGTPGELFFGEGSRLTVL.

This clone was picked up a small number of times. This chain connects TRBV6-1 to TRBJ1-5; TRBD1 is a possible D gene (6 bases). V was clipped by 2 bases and J by 3 bases, with 17 bases between them. This CDR3 spans 17 amino acids. Germline V gene sequence: CDR1 MNHNS, CDR2 SASEGT. CDR3 sequence reads: CASSERSRQAINQPQHF. CDR3 sequence (DNA): TGTGCCAGCAGTGAAAGGAGCCGACAGGCCATCAATCAGCCCCAGCATTTT.

This clone was detected a few times. The chain carries TRBV6-6 and TRBJ2-1, with 9 bases matching TRBD2. The CDR3 covers 14 residues. The junction had 10 bases not matched to a gene; V was cut back by 8 bases and J by 8 bases. Germline lookup yields CDR1 MNHNY and CDR2 SVGAGI (reference sequence). CDR3 in amino acids: CASEGDSGSDEQFF. Written as DNA, the CDR3 is TGTGCCAGCGAGGGGGATAGCGGGAGCGATGAGCAGTTCTTC.

J is TRBJ1-5 and V is TRBV12-5, with D maybe TRBD1 (5 bases). V was cut by 6 bases and J by 4 bases, with 16 bases left in between. This CDR3 has 15 amino acids. CDR1 and CDR2 (germline): LGHNT, FRNRAP. This CDR3 is CASGPGGVGNQPQHF. The CDR3 DNA reads TGTGCTAGTGGCCCGGGGGGGGTTGGGAATCAGCCCCAGCATTTT.

This rearrangement joins TRBV13 to TRBJ1-1; possible D gene TRBD1, 5 bases. CDR1 is PRHDT, CDR2 FYEKMQ, per germline (reference sequence). This CDR3 comprises 13 residues. V was trimmed by 3 bases and J by 1 base, leaving 6 bases between them. The CDR3 protein is CASSLTENTEAFF. The CDR3 nucleotides are TGTGCCAGCAGCTTGACAGAGAACACTGAAGCTTTCTTT.

The rearrangement joins TRBV29-1 to TRBJ1-1, with D perhaps TRBD1 (6 bases). In germline, CDR1 is SQVTM, CDR2 ANQGSEA. The CDR3 contains 13 residues. CDR3 coding DNA: TGCACCTTTACAGTGTCAGGGGACACTGAAGCTTTCTTT. Its translation is CTFTVSGDTEAFF.

V is TRBV2 and J is TRBJ1-2; TRBD1 agrees at 9 bases. V shed 7 bases and J 8 bases; nucleotides not matched to a gene: 5. The CDR3 length is 12 residues. CDR1 is SNHLY and CDR2 is FYNNEI in the germline V gene. Here the CDR3 reads CASIPGQGGYTF. The CDR3 DNA follows: TGTGCCAGCATTCCGGGACAGGGAGGCTACACCTTC.

This clone was picked up one time. The chain's CDR3 is CASSYSPLGQGYGYTF. CDR3 nucleotides: TGTGCCAGCAGTTACTCTCCCTTGGGACAGGGTTATGGCTACACCTTC. This chain connects TRBV6-5 to TRBJ1-2; TRBD1 matches at 9 bases. The CDR3 sequence is 16 residues long. Germline V gene data show CDR1 as MNHEY and CDR2 as SVGAGI. Unmatched junction bases numbered 7, after V lost 0 bases and J lost 5 bases.

The genes are TRBV21-1 and TRBJ2-7; the table calls TRBD2, which could not be checked here. TRBV21-1 is recorded as a pseudogene. The CDR3 has 16 residues. DNA for the CDR3: TGTGCCAGCAGCAAAGGAGCGCGGGATCGGGTTTACGAGCAGTACTTC. It codes for CASSKGARDRVYEQYF.

The chain carries TRBV19 and TRBJ2-7, with TRBD1 matching over 7 bases. There are 12 residues in the CDR3. From germline, CDR1 is LNHDA and CDR2 SQIVND (reference sequence). The V and J ends lost 9 bases and 2 bases, in that order; junction bases with no gene match: 4. The CDR3: CASRDSPYEQYF. DNA of the CDR3: TGTGCCAGCCGGGACAGCCCCTACGAGCAGTACTTC.

The V and J genes are TRBV6-1 and TRBJ1-2, with D hard to call. This CDR3 contains 14 residues. With 4 bases removed from V and 4 bases from J, the gap between germline ends came to 13 bases. CDR1 is MNHNS, CDR2 SASEGT, per germline. The CDR3 sequence is CASSGSRQSYGYTF. In nucleotides, the CDR3 is TGTGCCAGCAGTGGAAGTAGACAAAGCTATGGCTACACCTTC.

The chain couples TRBV27 to TRBJ2-7, with D unresolved. V gave up 3 bases and J gave up 0 bases, with 6 bases separating them. The CDR3 totals 13 residues. Germline values: CDR1 MNHEY, CDR2 SMNVEV (reference sequence). CDR3 region: CASSFSSSYEQYF. The CDR3 bases are TGTGCCAGCAGTTTCTCCAGCTCCTACGAGCAGTACTTC.

Concerning this clone: One junction end does not reproduce the germline sequence, and a read error may be involved. The chain uses TRBV6-5 and TRBJ2-7; 7 positions match TRBD1. CDR3 size: 15 residues. Germline V lookup: CDR1 MNHEY, CDR2 SVGAGI. As DNA, the CDR3 is TGTGCCAGCAGTTACGGACGGACAGGTACCTACGAGCAGCACTTC. Its protein product is CASSYGRTGTYEQHF.

The chain couples TRBV4-1 to TRBJ1-5; 7 bases align to TRBD1. There are 17 residues in the CDR3. The V and J ends lost 1 base and 6 bases, in that order; junction bases with no gene match: 12. Germline lookup yields CDR1 MGHRA and CDR2 YSYEKL. CDR3 sequence reads: CASSQGLGRGRGQPQHF. The DNA for the CDR3 is TGCGCCAGCAGCCAAGGCCTAGGAAGGGGGCGAGGTCAGCCCCAGCATTTT.

The CDR3 DNA sequence: TGTGCCAGCAGCCTGACCAGCGTCTACGAGCAGTACTTC. As protein: CASSLTSVYEQYF. The rearrangement uses TRBV7-2 and TRBJ2-7; D not resolved. The CDR3 sequence is 13 residues long. Germline CDR1 reads SGHTA; CDR2 reads FQGNSA. V was shortened by 5 bases and J by 3 bases, with 11 bases between the two germline ends.

This chain joins TRBV6-5 and TRBJ1-1, with TRBD1 identical over 7 bases. Per germline, CDR1 MNHEY and CDR2 SVGAGI. The CDR3 runs 15 residues. Trimming removed 4 bases from V and 0 bases from J; junction bases left unmatched: 5. The CDR3 region is CASSSPTGMNTEAFF. Here the CDR3 DNA reads TGTGCCAGCAGTTCCCCGACAGGGATGAACACTGAAGCTTTCTTT.